Each of the 8 T cell receptor beta chains below was sequenced from the same sample in a study of T cells expressing NK-cell markers. TCRdb reprocessed the 5' RACE reads and stores each CDR3 protein as one record, lacking DNA. Its clone listing holds roughly 450,000 distinct CDR3 sequences. Sequenced input: blood T cells: a sorted CD56 or NKG2C T cell subset, CD4+ or CD8+ T cells, or bulk PBMC T cells (not recorded which). The receptors originated from a woman aged 45-65 years in good health.

The J gene is TRBJ2-5, the V gene TRBV5-1; TCRdb's D call of TRBD2 is untestable without DNA. This CDR3 region has 15 residues. The V gene's germline CDR1 is SGHRS and CDR2 YFSETQ. The CDR3 sequence is CASNRRPGLQETQYF.

By frequency, this clonotype registers medium-sized (0.01 to 0.1%). V and J are TRBV5-1 and TRBJ2-1; the D call of TRBD2 rests on TCRdb alone, since no DNA is present to check it. Per the germline V gene, CDR1 is SGHRS and CDR2 is YFSETQ. This CDR3 has 18 amino acids. The CDR3 here is CASSLISPTSGTFNEQFF.

This rearrangement joins TRBV9 to TRBJ2-1. The CDR3 length is 13 residues. CDR1 and CDR2 (germline): SGDLS, YYNGEE. CDR3 in amino acids: CASSVGPANEQFF. Full variable domain (rest looked up from reference TRBV9 and TRBJ2-1): DSGVTQTPKHLITATGQRVTLRCSPRSGDLSVYWYQQSLDQGLQFLIQYYNGEERAKGNILERFSAQQFPDLHSELNLSSLELGDSALYFCASSVGPANEQFFGPGTRLTVL.

This chain connects TRBV6-1 to TRBJ2-7; TCRdb's D call of TRBD2 is untestable without DNA. The CDR3 is 15 residues long. CDR1 is MNHNS, CDR2 SASEGT, per germline. The CDR3 protein is CASSENLSGGYEQYF.

The J gene is TRBJ2-7, the V gene TRBV12-3 or TRBV12-4. The CDR3 contains 13 residues. CDR3 sequence reads: CASSLRVPYEQYF.

V is TRBV2 and J is TRBJ1-2; TCRdb calls TRBD1, which cannot be checked without DNA. The CDR3 has 14 residues. The germline V gene encodes CDR1 SNHLY and CDR2 FYNNEI. The CDR3 is CASSISRQNYGYTF.

The J gene is TRBJ1-4, the V gene TRBV2; with no DNA, the TCRdb D assignment of TRBD1 cannot be verified. The CDR3 runs 13 residues. CDR1 and CDR2 (germline): SNHLY, FYNNEI. The CDR3 loop is CATQGPFNEKLFF. The entire variable domain, with the rest obtained from reference TRBV2 and TRBJ1-4, is as follows: EPEVTQTPSHQVTQMGQEVILRCVPISNHLYFYWYRQILGQKVEFLVSFYNNEISEKSEIFDDQFSVERPDGSNFTLKIRSTKLEDSAMYFCATQGPFNEKLFFGSGTQLSVL.

The rearrangement links TRBV27 to TRBJ1-2. Germline CDR1 MNHEY, CDR2 SMNVEV (reference sequence). The CDR3 contains 12 residues. The CDR3 reads CARQGAYYGYTF.